This T cell receptor (beta chain) was recorded in a study of blood T cell repertoires in COVID-19. Some clones are missing from TCRdb's copy, which holds only in-frame ones; the method was immunoSEQ multiplex PCR. The sample lists roughly 70,000 clones, about 91% occurring once. Germline V gene data show CDR1 as SGHKS and CDR2 as YYEKEE (reference sequence). The CDR3 totals 12 residues. V lost 0 bases and J 2 bases, leaving 3 bases between the germline ends. The chain links TRBV5-5 to TRBJ2-7; no reliable D call. What was sequenced was peripheral blood. The TCR originated in a man aged 80 or over with acute or convalescent COVID-19. CDR3 sequence (DNA): TGTGCCAGCAGCTTGGGTACCTACGAGCAGTACTTC. Translating gives CASSLGTYEQYF.